The 25 T cell receptor beta chains reported below all come from one sample, sequenced in a study of blood T cell repertoires in COVID-19. TCRdb keeps only in-frame clones here, not all; method: immunoSEQ multiplex PCR. The sample consists of around 230,000 clones, roughly 91% of them appearing once. The sequenced sample consisted of PBMCs or T cells enriched from blood (not recorded which). The source is a woman in her twenties or thirties with acute COVID-19.

The rearrangement links TRBV3-1 (or the pseudogene TRBV3-2) to TRBJ2-5, with 10 nucleotides matching TRBD1. Trimming took 4 bases from V and 4 from J; bases not matched to a gene: 6. The CDR3 is 15 amino acids. Germline V gene lookup returns CDR1 LGHDT and CDR2 YNNKEL (reference sequence). As DNA, the CDR3 is TGTGCCAGCAGCCCCAGACAGGGGGCGCGAGAGACCCAGTACTTC. As protein: CASSPRQGARETQYF.

This chain joins TRBV30 and TRBJ1-1; D not resolved. V was clipped by 5 bases and J by 4 bases, with 8 bases between them. This CDR3 region has 11 residues. CDR1 is GTSNPN and CDR2 is SVGIG in the germline V gene (reference sequence). CDR3 coding DNA: TGTGCCTGGGATCAGCGCACTGAAGCTTTCTTT. It codes for CAWDQRTEAFF.

This clone was found once. The rearrangement joins TRBV18 to TRBJ2-4; 9 bases fit TRBD1. Germline values: CDR1 KGHSH, CDR2 LQKENI. The CDR3 contains 14 residues. Trimming took 5 bases from V and 7 from J; bases not matched to a gene: 6. For the CDR3, the DNA is TGTGCCAGCTCAAGGACAGGGGAGGGGAACATTCAGTACTTC. Encoded protein: CASSRTGEGNIQYF.

The chain employs TRBV6-5 and TRBJ2-7; 8 bases agree with TRBD2. The CDR3 covers 16 residues. The germline gives CDR1 MNHEY, CDR2 SVGAGI. V lost 2 bases, J lost 5 bases, and 11 bases stayed unmatched. For the CDR3, the DNA is TGTGCCAGCAGTTACCCTTTGCCGGGGGGGTTCCACGAGCAGTACTTC. It encodes CASSYPLPGGFHEQYF.

Regarding this clone: The DNA is left out, because the CDR3 cannot be placed on it with certainty; the CDR3 is given as TCRdb lists it. The rearrangement uses TRBV1 and TRBJ1-5; the DNA was not compared with TRBD1, the D call given in the table. TRBV1 is deemed a pseudogene. The CDR3 has 17 residues if both end residues are counted. The CDR3 is CTSSQVFGQGTDQPQHF.

The J gene is TRBJ1-1, the V gene TRBV24-1, with a tentative D call TRBD1 (5 bases). The CDR3 has 12 amino acids. Trimming shortened V by 4 bases and J by 8 bases, and 10 bases separated the two germline ends. CDR1 KGHDR and CDR2 SFDVKD come from the germline V gene. CDR3 amino acids: CATSDPDREAFF. CDR3 nucleotide sequence: TGTGCCACCAGTGACCCTGACAGAGAAGCTTTCTTT.

The V gene is TRBV10-2, the J gene TRBJ1-3; D unresolved. This CDR3 is built from 16 residues. V shed 6 bases and J shed 0 bases, with 15 bases lying between them. The germline V gene encodes CDR1 WSHSY and CDR2 SAAADI. The CDR3 sequence is CASSPRGSISGNTIYF. The CDR3, as DNA: TGCGCCAGCAGCCCTCGAGGCTCTATCTCTGGAAACACCATATATTTT.

J is TRBJ2-3 and V is TRBV6-2 or TRBV6-3; TRBD1 is a possible D gene (5 bases). V lost 5 bases, J lost 3 bases, and 21 bases lay in between. The CDR3 loop spans 17 amino acids. Per the germline V gene, CDR1 is MNHEY and CDR2 is SVGEGT. Here the CDR3 reads CASSPQQVRVPTDTQYF. The CDR3 DNA reads as TGTGCCAGCAGTCCGCAACAGGTCCGGGTTCCGACAGATACGCAGTATTTT.

This rearrangement joins TRBV6-6 to TRBJ1-6; 7 nucleotides line up with TRBD1. The CDR3 runs 15 residues. Germline values: CDR1 MNHNY, CDR2 SVGAGI (reference sequence). Losses at the gene ends were 6 bases for V and 5 bases for J; bases not matched to a gene: 7. The CDR3 protein is CASSRPGTDNSPLHF. The CDR3, as DNA: TGTGCCAGCAGCCGCCCCGGGACAGATAATTCACCCCTCCACTTT.

The genes are TRBV10-1 and TRBJ1-2, with D possibly TRBD1 on 5 matching bases. This CDR3 has 13 amino acids. CDR1 is WNHNN and CDR2 is SYGVQD in the germline V gene (reference sequence). V lost 2 bases, J lost 8 bases, and 12 bases lay in between. The CDR3 DNA reads TGCGCCAGCAGTGAGCGCAGGGCGGGAGGCTACACCTTC. Translated, it gives CASSERRAGGYTF.

This clone was counted only a few times. V gene TRBV9 combines with J gene TRBJ1-1; D possibly corresponds to TRBD1 (6 bases). The CDR3 contains 16 residues. Germline V gives CDR1 SGDLS, CDR2 YYNGEE. The V end lost 4 bases, the J end lost 2 bases, and 18 bases lay between the germline ends. The CDR3: CASSPAGGRRNTEAFF. The CDR3 nucleotides read TGTGCCAGCAGCCCGGCGGGGGGGCGGCGAAACACTGAAGCTTTCTTT.

The chain recombines TRBV7-2 with TRBJ1-6, with D tentatively TRBD1 (6 bases). This CDR3 is 14 amino acids long. Germline V gene sequence: CDR1 SGHTA, CDR2 FQGNSA. Trimming took 5 bases from V and 14 from J, leaving 19 bases between them. The CDR3 is CASSRTASLLTLHF. CDR3 in DNA: TGTGCCAGCAGCCGGACAGCCTCTCTGCTCACCCTCCACTTT.

The DNA for the CDR3 is TGCAGTGCTTACAGGGGTGTGGAGCAGTTCTTC. Translating it yields CSAYRGVEQFF. The chain employs TRBV20-1 and TRBJ2-1, with 7 bases that match TRBD1. Germline trimming cut 5 bases from V and 10 bases from J; bases unmatched to any gene: 5. The CDR3 runs to 11 residues. The germline CDR1 and CDR2 sequences are DFQATT and SNEGSKA (reference sequence).

J is TRBJ1-2 and V is TRBV28; no reliable D call. V was trimmed by 2 bases and J by 4 bases, leaving 5 bases between them. CDR3 length: 12 residues. In germline, CDR1 is MDHEN, CDR2 SYDVKM. This CDR3 is CASSLRGYGYTF. Written as DNA, the CDR3 is TGTGCCAGCAGTTTACGGGGCTATGGCTACACCTTC.

The CDR3 bases are TGTGCCAGCAGCGTAGGGACAGGGGGATATTACGAGCAGTACTTC. Its translation: CASSVGTGGYYEQYF. The V gene is TRBV9, the J gene TRBJ2-7; 10 bases align to TRBD1. Germline CDR1 SGDLS, CDR2 YYNGEE. There are 15 residues in the CDR3. Trimming at V came to 0 bases and at J to 4 bases, leaving 4 bases not matched to a gene.

In this sample, this clone turned up once. The J gene is TRBJ1-3, the V gene TRBV6-4, with D possibly matching TRBD1 (5 bases). CDR1 and CDR2 from the germline V gene are MRHNA and SNTAGT. The CDR3 spans 13 residues. Trimming left V 8 bases short and J 4 bases short, with 12 bases between. CDR3 amino acids: CASGRGDGNTIYF. The CDR3 region has the DNA TGTGCCAGCGGGCGGGGGGACGGAAACACCATATATTTT.

There are a few counts of this clone. The chain is built from TRBV9 and TRBJ1-6; D not resolved. Trimming removed 0 bases from V and 10 bases from J, with 8 bases in between. There are 13 residues in the CDR3. Germline-derived CDR1 and CDR2 are SGDLS and YYNGEE. The CDR3 loop is CASSVGEGSPLHF. The CDR3 bases are TGTGCCAGCAGCGTAGGGGAGGGCTCACCCCTCCACTTT. The whole variable domain, remainder taken from reference TRBV9 and TRBJ1-6, is DSGVTQTPKHLITATGQRVTLRCSPRSGDLSVYWYQQSLDQGLQFLIQYYNGEERAKGNILERFSAQQFPDLHSELNLSSLELGDSALYFCASSVGEGSPLHFGNGTRLTVT.

V usage is TRBV4-3 and J usage is TRBJ1-3, with 10 bases aligning to TRBD1. After removal of 4 bases from V and 7 bases from J, the junction contained 13 bases not matched to a gene. Germline V CDR1 and CDR2: LGHNA, YSLEER. The CDR3 runs to 17 residues. CDR3 protein: CASSLNPPGQGLNTIYF. The CDR3 DNA reads TGCGCCAGCAGCCTCAACCCGCCGGGACAGGGGTTGAACACCATATATTTT.

The V call is TRBV10-3, the J call TRBJ2-7; 7 bases align to TRBD2. Germline V gives CDR1 ENHRY, CDR2 SYGVKD. The CDR3 is 18 amino acids. The V segment lost 10 bases and the J segment 2 bases; nucleotides outside the gene matches: 23. The CDR3 bases are TGTGCCAGATTCGACTTTGGGACGGGGGGTCGGTGGACCTACGAGCAGTACTTC. It codes for CARFDFGTGGRWTYEQYF.

This chain uses TRBV19 with TRBJ1-3, with TRBD1 identical over 8 bases. The CDR3 runs to 14 residues. The germline CDR1 and CDR2 sequences are LNHDA and SQIVND (reference sequence). The trim removed 6 bases at V and 0 bases at J, leaving 1 base unmatched. The CDR3 DNA follows: TGTGCCAGTAGGACAGGGGACTCTGGAAACACCATATATTTT. Protein product: CASRTGDSGNTIYF.

The V call is TRBV4-3, the J call TRBJ1-3; no clear D gene. Germline V gene data show CDR1 as LGHNA and CDR2 as YSLEER. The CDR3 consists of 17 residues. Trimming removed 0 bases from V and 0 bases from J, with 12 bases in between. The CDR3 bases are TGCGCCAGCAGCCAAGATTTAACAGCAGACTCTGGAAACACCATATATTTT. This codes for CASSQDLTADSGNTIYF.

The rearrangement joins TRBV19 to TRBJ1-4; 7 bases line up with TRBD1. CDR1 and CDR2 (germline): LNHDA, SQIVND (reference sequence). Trimming cost V 10 bases and J 3 bases; bases outside gene matches: 8. CDR3 length equals 14 residues. CDR3 residues: CATRGISSNEKLFF. In DNA form, the CDR3 reads TGTGCCACCAGGGGGATTTCCTCTAATGAAAAACTGTTTTTT.

The chain recombines TRBV2 with TRBJ1-5; D ambiguous. Trimming removed 1 base from V and 2 bases from J, with 6 bases in between. The CDR3 extends over 14 amino acids. Per the germline V gene, CDR1 is SNHLY and CDR2 is FYNNEI. CDR3 residues: CASSEDGGNQPQHF. CDR3 nucleotides: TGTGCCAGCAGTGAAGACGGGGGCAATCAGCCCCAGCATTTT.

The chain has TRBV7-8 and TRBJ1-5, with D perhaps TRBD1 (6 bases). This CDR3 comprises 18 residues. With 0 bases removed from V and 0 bases from J, the gap between germline ends came to 15 bases. Per germline, CDR1 SGHVS and CDR2 FQNEAQ. The CDR3 loop is CASSLALVGQSSNQPQHF. For the CDR3, the DNA is TGTGCCAGCAGCTTAGCGCTTGTCGGACAGAGTAGCAATCAGCCCCAGCATTTT.

The chain joins TRBV6-2 or TRBV6-3 to TRBJ2-7; weak D call: TRBD2 (5 bases). Germline lookup yields CDR1 MNHEY and CDR2 SVGEGT. The CDR3 sequence is 16 residues long. The V end was cut by 2 bases, the J end by 3 bases, with 17 bases between. The DNA for the CDR3 is TGTGCCAGCAGTTACGGACTCACTTCCCTGGGCTACGAGCAGTACTTC. It specifies CASSYGLTSLGYEQYF.